One sample yielded the 4 T cell receptor beta chains listed below, sequenced in a study of blood T cell repertoires in COVID-19. This table comes from immunoSEQ multiplex PCR, and its TCRdb copy is limited to in-frame clones, with some not included. The table shows just under 150,000 clones, with about 83% occurring only once. Sequenced sample: peripheral blood. The origin of the receptors is a woman in her forties or fifties with active or convalescent COVID-19.

The gene calls are TRBV20-1 and TRBJ2-1; D gene uncertain. Germline CDR1 is DFQATT and CDR2 is SNEGSKA (reference sequence). V gave up 2 bases and J gave up 6 bases, with 5 bases separating them. The CDR3 contains 11 residues. In nucleotides, the CDR3 is TGCAGTGCTAGACAGATCAATGAGCAGTTCTTC. Protein: CSARQINEQFF.

CDR3 protein: CASSTGAGTNYGYTF. Here the CDR3 DNA reads TGTGCCAGCAGCACTGGGGCAGGTACTAACTATGGCTACACCTTC. The V call is TRBV7-2, the J call TRBJ1-2, with D possibly being TRBD1 (5 bases). The V end lost 5 bases, the J end lost 0 bases, and 13 bases lay between the germline ends. CDR3 length equals 15 residues. The germline V gene encodes CDR1 SGHTA and CDR2 FQGNSA.

V is TRBV25-1 and J is TRBJ1-3; the D gene is possibly TRBD1 (5 bases). From germline, CDR1 is MGHDK and CDR2 SYGVNS. V was trimmed by 6 bases and J by 4 bases, leaving 16 bases between them. This CDR3 spans 15 amino acids. The CDR3: CASSQPGGTGNTIYF. The CDR3 DNA follows: TGTGCCAGCAGCCAGCCTGGAGGGACGGGAAACACCATATATTTT. Looking up the rest from reference TRBV25-1 and TRBJ1-3 gives the full variable domain: EADIYQTPRYLVIGTGKKITLECSQTMGHDKMYWYQQDPGMELHLIHYSYGVNSTEKGDLSSESTVSRIRTEHFPLTLESARPSHTSQYLCASSQPGGTGNTIYFGEGSWLTVV.

The chain is built from TRBV5-1 and TRBJ2-2; the D gene is possibly TRBD1 (5 bases). Germline CDR1 reads SGHRS; CDR2 reads YFSETQ. V lost 4 bases and J lost 2, with 12 bases in between. The CDR3 is 15 residues long. The CDR3 here is CASSIRGTNTGELFF. DNA of the CDR3: TGCGCCAGCAGCATTAGGGGAACAAACACCGGGGAGCTGTTTTTT.